The clone carrying this T cell receptor (beta chain) was observed many times. Antigen unknown. Sample time point: patch test 2, 6 weeks after DPC sensitization. As to treatment: therapeutic diphenylcyclopropenone sensitization with weekly scalp DPC. The library gave individual cDNA molecules unique molecular identifiers. MiXCR, run by TCRdb on the RACE reads, gives a single entry per CDR3 protein. The sample records 120,000 to 150,000 distinct CDR3 sequences, 12% being singletons. The data originate from a study of human T cells and chemical hapten exposure. Background on the study: The study traced per-sample TCR yield variation mainly to small differences in pooled library volumes.

Study findings and constraints: Following DPC sensitization, TCRs present above 1 in 1000 frequency showed no change.

The germline V gene encodes CDR1 KGHSH and CDR2 LQKENI. CDR3 length: 14 residues. Trimming pared 8 bases from V and 0 bases from J, leaving 13 bases between. The chain is built from TRBV18 and TRBJ2-5; a weak D match, TRBD2 (6 bases). The TCR was taken from a woman between 45 and 65 years old with alopecia areata. Some clones in this sample may be carry-over from other donors' samples. This sample comprised whole blood, obtained in connection with sensitization to the hapten diphenylcyclopropenone (DPC). This CDR3 is CASAGTAYQETQYF. The CDR3 DNA reads TGTGCCAGCGCCGGGACTGCGTACCAAGAGACCCAGTACTTC.